The 32 T cell receptor beta chains listed next were all sequenced from one sample in a study of radiotherapy plus CTLA-4 blockade in lung cancer. Sequencing was performed with immunoSEQ multiplex PCR; in TCRdb, only in-frame clones are kept and a portion is missing. The table records about 62,000 clones, 70% to 80% of them present only once. Sequencing used peripheral blood, obtained from a patient treated with radiotherapy plus ipilimumab. The source is a human donor with non-small cell lung cancer who had a complete response to radiotherapy plus ipilimumab.

The chain employs TRBV9 and TRBJ2-3; 7 bases are a match to TRBD1. After removal of 0 bases from V and 0 bases from J, the junction contained 1 base not matched to a gene. The CDR3 covers 15 residues. The germline CDR1 and CDR2 sequences are SGDLS and YYNGEE. The CDR3 coding sequence is TGTGCCAGCAGCGTAGGACAGGGTAGCACAGATACGCAGTATTTT. Amino acid sequence: CASSVGQGSTDTQYF.

This clone appeared once. CDR3 loop: CASSSIPTFPGDRKFQPQHF. CDR3 nucleotide sequence: TGTGCCAGCAGCTCCATACCTACCTTTCCGGGCGACAGAAAATTTCAGCCCCAGCATTTT. The chain joins TRBV7-3 to TRBJ1-5, with a tentative D call TRBD1 (5 bases). Deletions cut 4 bases from V and 6 bases from J, with 31 bases between. CDR1 and CDR2 (germline): SGHTA, FQGTGA. This CDR3 is 20 amino acids long.

This clone appeared once. The V and J genes are TRBV30 and TRBJ2-5; TRBD1 might be the D (6 bases). Germline loops: CDR1 GTSNPN, CDR2 SVGIG (reference sequence). V lost 2 bases and J lost 2, with 9 bases in between. This CDR3 comprises 13 residues. The CDR3 region is CAWSRQGQETQYF. In nucleotides, the CDR3 is TGTGCCTGGAGTAGGCAGGGGCAAGAGACCCAGTACTTC.

J is TRBJ1-1 and V is TRBV2, with D uncertain. Germline loops: CDR1 SNHLY, CDR2 FYNNEI. The CDR3 is made up of 14 amino acids. Trimming cost V 6 bases and J 6 bases, with 17 bases left between them. The CDR3 reads CASRQDEEGAEAFF. CDR3 DNA: TGTGCCAGCAGGCAAGACGAAGAAGGAGCTGAAGCTTTCTTT.

The V gene is TRBV5-1, the J gene TRBJ2-3; D ambiguous. Trimming left V 4 bases short and J 3 bases short, with 6 bases between. The CDR3 length is 12 residues. Germline values: CDR1 SGHRS, CDR2 YFSETQ. CDR3 nucleotides: TGCGCCAGCAGCGCAGGAACAGATACGCAGTATTTT. This gives the protein CASSAGTDTQYF. Looking up the rest from reference TRBV5-1 and TRBJ2-3 gives the full variable domain: KAGVTQTPRYLIKTRGQQVTLSCSPISGHRSVSWYQQTPGQGLQFLFEYFSETQRNKGNFPGRFSGRQFSNSRSEMNVSTLELGDSALYLCASSAGTDTQYFGPGTRLTVL.

The CDR3 sequence is CASSIGQGGTQYF. The CDR3 DNA reads as TGTGCCAGCAGTATCGGACAGGGAGGTACGCAGTATTTT. The chain joins TRBV2 to TRBJ2-3, with 8 bases lining up with TRBD1. Germline V gene sequence: CDR1 SNHLY, CDR2 FYNNEI. Germline trimming cut 5 bases from V and 8 bases from J; bases unmatched to any gene: 6. The CDR3 runs 13 residues. Drawing the rest from reference TRBV2 and TRBJ2-3, the complete variable domain is EPEVTQTPSHQVTQMGQEVILRCVPISNHLYFYWYRQILGQKVEFLVSFYNNEISEKSEIFDDQFSVERPDGSNFTLKIRSTKLEDSAMYFCASSIGQGGTQYFGPGTRLTVL.

This clone was seen a handful of times. This chain uses TRBV6-5 with TRBJ2-7; 7 bases map to TRBD1. There are 15 residues in the CDR3. V lost 6 bases to trimming and J lost 1 base; unmatched junction nucleotides: 9. Per the germline V gene, CDR1 is MNHEY and CDR2 is SVGAGI. CDR3 loop: CASSRGGQSSYEQYF. The CDR3 region has the DNA TGTGCCAGCAGCAGAGGGGGACAGTCTTCCTACGAGCAGTACTTC.

The CDR3 here is CASSLAHSGGATDTQYF. CDR3 bases: TGTGCCAGCAGCTTAGCGCATAGCGGGGGGGCAACAGATACGCAGTATTTT. The chain combines TRBV7-2 with TRBJ2-3; 11 positions match TRBD2. After removal of 0 bases from V and 3 bases from J, the junction contained 5 bases not matched to a gene. This CDR3 contains 17 residues. Germline values: CDR1 SGHTA, CDR2 FQGNSA.

Comment on this clone: Because the CDR3's place on the DNA is in doubt, the DNA is left out and the CDR3 is given as listed by TCRdb. The rearrangement joins TRBV6-4 to TRBJ1-4. Both ends counted, the CDR3 spans 11 residues. The germline CDR1 and CDR2 sequences are MRHNA and SNTAGT. The CDR3 protein is CASGGFGSGNF.

This chain joins TRBV19 and TRBJ2-3; 8 bases agree with TRBD1. Unmatched junction bases numbered 6, after V lost 7 bases and J lost 3 bases. Germline CDR1 LNHDA, CDR2 SQIVND (reference sequence). This CDR3 contains 14 residues. Here the CDR3 reads CASNFRGRTDTQYF. CDR3 bases: TGTGCCAGTAATTTCAGGGGGCGGACAGATACGCAGTATTTT.

The chain employs TRBV5-1 and TRBJ1-2; 8 nucleotides line up with TRBD1. The length of the CDR3 is 15 residues. With 2 bases clipped from V and 1 base from J, the junction kept 4 bases outside the gene matches. Germline V CDR1 and CDR2: SGHRS, YFSETQ. In nucleotides, the CDR3 is TGCGCCAGCAGCTTCCGGGACAGGAGTAACTATGGCTACACCTTC. Its translation: CASSFRDRSNYGYTF.

The gene calls are TRBV28 and TRBJ1-1; D may be TRBD1 (5 bases). Germline CDR1 reads MDHEN; CDR2 reads SYDVKM. V was pared by 7 bases and J by 5 bases, with 14 bases between. The CDR3 loop spans 13 amino acids. The CDR3 DNA reads as TGTGCCAGCAACCAGGGCGCATATACTGAAGCTTTCTTT. Residues: CASNQGAYTEAFF.

The chain joins TRBV19 to TRBJ2-1; TRBD2 matches 8 bases. Germline CDR1 reads LNHDA; CDR2 reads SQIVND (reference sequence). The CDR3 sequence is 14 residues long. The V and J ends lost 6 bases and 5 bases, in that order; junction bases with no gene match: 6. The CDR3 is CASRGSGSDNEQFF. The CDR3 DNA is TGTGCCAGTAGGGGCAGCGGGAGCGACAATGAGCAGTTCTTC.

The sample holds a few counts of this clone. V and J are TRBV19 and TRBJ1-5; no clear D gene. V was pared by 4 bases and J by 3 bases, with 7 bases between. Germline loops: CDR1 LNHDA, CDR2 SQIVND (reference sequence). The CDR3 has 13 residues. The CDR3 sequence is CASSTPVNQPQHF. In nucleotides, the CDR3 is TGTGCCAGTAGTACCCCTGTCAATCAGCCCCAGCATTTT.

The chain joins TRBV27 to TRBJ2-7; D ambiguous. Germline assignment: CDR1 MNHEY and CDR2 SMNVEV (reference sequence). V gave up 1 base and J gave up 2 bases, with 9 bases separating them. This CDR3 is built from 14 residues. CDR3 protein: CASSLWFGTYEQYF. The CDR3 DNA is TGTGCCAGCAGTTTATGGTTCGGTACCTACGAGCAGTACTTC.

The CDR3 coding sequence is TGTGCCAGCAGCTTAGTGTCCGGGAGGCATGGTGAGCAGTTCTTC. This sequence encodes CASSLVSGRHGEQFF. This chain connects TRBV7-2 to TRBJ2-1; 7 bases map to TRBD2. Unmatched junction bases numbered 9, after V lost 1 base and J lost 9 bases. Germline V gene sequence: CDR1 SGHTA, CDR2 FQGNSA. CDR3 length equals 15 residues.

Concerning this clone: Lacking the conserved final phenylalanine or tryptophan, this CDR3 likely reflects a read error. The genes are TRBV5-1 and TRBJ1-2; TRBD1 matches 7 bases. In germline, CDR1 is SGHRS, CDR2 YFSETQ. Losses at the gene ends were 3 bases for V and 3 bases for J; bases not matched to a gene: 11. The CDR3 has 16 amino acids. The chain's CDR3 is CASSSGQAPGYYGYTL. The CDR3 DNA reads TGCGCCAGCAGCTCTGGACAGGCCCCGGGTTACTATGGCTACACCCTC.

This clone has more than one count but fewer than ten. Other DNA sequences from this sample encode an identical CDR3 as well. The chain carries TRBV28 and TRBJ2-7, with no clear D. The length of the CDR3 is 11 residues. Germline values: CDR1 MDHEN, CDR2 SYDVKM. Trimming took off 4 bases at V and 2 bases at J, with 3 bases between the two ends. The CDR3 sequence is CASSSPYEQYF. The CDR3 nucleotides read TGTGCCAGCAGTTCTCCCTACGAGCAGTACTTC.

V usage is TRBV28 and J usage is TRBJ2-7; 7 bases are a match to TRBD1. Germline V lookup: CDR1 MDHEN, CDR2 SYDVKM. V dropped 7 bases and J dropped 4; count of bases not matched to a gene: 10. The CDR3 contains 14 residues. Written as DNA, the CDR3 is TGTGCCAGCAACCGTCCGGGACAGTCATACGAGCAGTACTTC. This translates into CASNRPGQSYEQYF.

The chain joins TRBV2 to TRBJ1-1, with 8 bases lining up with TRBD1. With 6 bases clipped from V and 1 base from J, the junction kept 4 bases outside the gene matches. Germline assignment: CDR1 SNHLY and CDR2 FYNNEI. The CDR3 consists of 14 residues. CDR3 sequence: CASRYRGSNTEAFF. In DNA, the CDR3 is TGTGCCAGCAGGTACAGGGGGTCGAACACTGAAGCTTTCTTT.

The chain is built from TRBV11-2 and TRBJ1-1; no clear D gene. The CDR3 spans 11 residues. The germline V gene has CDR1 SGHAT and CDR2 FQNNGV. V dropped 1 base and J dropped 6 bases, with 3 bases sitting between them. CDR3 sequence: CASSLVAEAFF. CDR3 sequence (DNA): TGTGCCAGCAGCTTAGTCGCTGAAGCTTTCTTT.

The chain carries TRBV30 and TRBJ2-5, with TRBD1 matching over 7 bases. In germline, CDR1 is GTSNPN, CDR2 SVGIG (reference sequence). After removal of 0 bases from V and 4 bases from J, the junction contained 5 bases not matched to a gene. CDR3 length equals 14 residues. The CDR3 is CAWSVRAGGETQYF. DNA of the CDR3: TGTGCCTGGAGTGTACGGGCAGGGGGAGAGACCCAGTACTTC.

This clone turned up a few times. The CDR3 DNA sequence: TGTGCCAGCAGCTTCTCAGGCACAGATACGCAGTATTTT. This encodes CASSFSGTDTQYF. This chain connects TRBV5-4 to TRBJ2-3; D is ambiguous. The CDR3 is 13 residues long. Germline lookup yields CDR1 SGHNT and CDR2 YYREEE (reference sequence). The V end was cut by 2 bases, the J end by 1 base, with 5 bases between. The whole variable domain, filled in from reference TRBV5-4 and TRBJ2-3, reads ETGVTQSPTHLIKTRGQQVTLRCSSQSGHNTVSWYQQALGQGPQFIFQYYREEENGRGNFPPRFSGLQFPNYSSELNVNALELDDSALYLCASSFSGTDTQYFGPGTRLTVL.

The rearrangement joins TRBV18 to TRBJ2-7; a weak D match, TRBD2 (7 bases). There are 14 residues in the CDR3. Germline assignment: CDR1 KGHSH and CDR2 LQKENI. Deletions cut 4 bases from V and 2 bases from J, with 12 bases between. DNA of the CDR3: TGTGCCAGCTCACAGGGAGGGGGAACCTACGAGCAGTACTTC. This encodes CASSQGGGTYEQYF.

This clone was seen only a few times. The CDR3 sequence is CASSPQGSGGFYNEQFF. In DNA form, the CDR3 reads TGCGCCAGCAGCCCCCAGGGTAGCGGGGGATTCTACAATGAGCAGTTCTTC. The V gene is TRBV4-1, the J gene TRBJ2-1; 9 nucleotides line up with TRBD2. CDR3 size: 17 residues. Per the germline V gene, CDR1 is MGHRA and CDR2 is YSYEKL. After removal of 4 bases from V and 3 bases from J, the junction contained 10 bases not matched to a gene.

The rearrangement links TRBV6-4 to TRBJ1-2; 10 positions agree with TRBD1. Germline CDR1 is MRHNA and CDR2 is SNTAGT. CDR3 length: 14 residues. The ends lost 5 bases at V and 8 bases at J; junction bases unmatched: 8. This CDR3 is CASSQDRGRGGYTF. The CDR3 coding sequence is TGTGCCAGCAGTCAAGACAGGGGGCGCGGGGGCTACACCTTC.

V is TRBV9 and J is TRBJ1-1, with a tentative D call TRBD1 (5 bases). This CDR3 has 17 amino acids. Trimming removed 5 bases at V and 3 bases at J, with 23 bases between. Per germline, CDR1 SGDLS and CDR2 YYNGEE. Here the CDR3 reads CASSGPHLGRKDTEAFF. The CDR3 nucleotides are TGTGCCAGCAGTGGACCCCACCTGGGGCGAAAGGACACTGAAGCTTTCTTT.

This chain links TRBV5-1 with TRBJ1-1; D might be TRBD1 (5 bases). CDR1 and CDR2 (germline): SGHRS, YFSETQ. The CDR3 extends over 14 amino acids. V was trimmed by 4 bases and J by 7 bases, leaving 17 bases between them. The CDR3 sequence: CASSVGSGGFEAFF. In DNA form, the CDR3 reads TGCGCCAGCAGCGTGGGATCCGGGGGTTTTGAAGCTTTCTTT. Combining the CDR3 with reference TRBV5-1 and TRBJ1-1 gives the whole variable domain KAGVTQTPRYLIKTRGQQVTLSCSPISGHRSVSWYQQTPGQGLQFLFEYFSETQRNKGNFPGRFSGRQFSNSRSEMNVSTLELGDSALYLCASSVGSGGFEAFFGQGTRLTVV.

Concerning this clone itself: The sample carries other DNA sequences with the same CDR3. The chain carries TRBV27 and TRBJ1-2, with a weak D call TRBD1 (6 bases). V lost 5 bases and J 2 bases, leaving 9 bases between the germline ends. The CDR3 consists of 13 residues. The germline V gene encodes CDR1 MNHEY and CDR2 SMNVEV (reference sequence). CDR3 nucleotides: TGTGCCAGCAGTCTACAGGGAAACTATGGCTACACCTTC. This sequence encodes CASSLQGNYGYTF.

The V gene is TRBV6-1, the J gene TRBJ2-7, with D perhaps TRBD1 (7 bases). This CDR3 contains 14 residues. Deletions cut 5 bases from V and 2 bases from J, with 13 bases between. Germline V gene lookup returns CDR1 MNHNS and CDR2 SASEGT. CDR3 sequence: CASSPAGGTYEQYF. The CDR3 DNA is TGTGCCAGCAGTCCCGCAGGGGGGACCTACGAGCAGTACTTC.

This chain links TRBV7-2 with TRBJ1-4; the D gene is possibly TRBD1 (5 bases). CDR3 size: 14 residues. The germline V gene has CDR1 SGHTA and CDR2 FQGNSA. Trimming left V 5 bases short and J 2 bases short, with 9 bases between. The CDR3 sequence: CASSPRGTNEKLFF. CDR3 bases: TGTGCCAGCAGCCCGCGGGGGACTAATGAAAAACTGTTTTTT.

In this sample, this clone turned up once. This sequence joins TRBV6-1 and TRBJ2-3; 8 nucleotides match TRBD1. Germline V lookup: CDR1 MNHNS, CDR2 SASEGT. Trimming removed 3 bases from V and 5 bases from J; junction bases left unmatched: 10. The CDR3 runs to 16 residues. The chain's CDR3 is CASSDGRAGGRDTQYF. The CDR3 DNA sequence: TGTGCCAGCAGTGATGGTAGGGCAGGGGGCCGAGATACGCAGTATTTT.